Below are 19 T cell receptor beta chains sequenced from a single sample in a study of T cell repertoires in cytomegalovirus infection. In TCRdb, the reads were re-called with MiXCR into one record per CDR3 protein. The table includes around 530,000 distinct CDR3 sequences, less than 30% detected once. The specimen sequenced was PBMCs. The receptors come from a human donor in good health (CMV status not recorded). Some clones in this sample may be carry-over from other donors' samples.

This clonotype has just a few counts. The chain joins TRBV30 to TRBJ1-3; the match to TRBD1 covers 7 bases. Germline V CDR1 and CDR2: GTSNPN, SVGIG (reference sequence). V shed 5 bases and J 0 bases; nucleotides not matched to a gene: 7. The CDR3 has 15 residues. In nucleotides, the CDR3 is TGTGCCTGGGACGGGACAGCACGCTCTGGAAACACCATATATTTT. Translation gives CAWDGTARSGNTIYF.

This clonotype was picked up a small number of times. The chain has TRBV6-2 or TRBV6-3 and TRBJ2-7; D is uncertain. With 3 bases removed from V and 3 bases from J, the gap between germline ends came to 6 bases. The CDR3 has 12 amino acids. Germline CDR1 and CDR2: MNHEY and SVGEGT. The CDR3 DNA sequence: TGTGCCAGCAGTTATCCAGACTACGAGCAGTACGTC. Protein sequence: CASSYPDYEQYV.

The chain recombines TRBV12-5 with TRBJ2-1, with D possibly being TRBD2 (5 bases). This CDR3 is 16 amino acids long. Trimming cost V 2 bases and J 4 bases, with 15 bases left between them. CDR1 and CDR2 (germline): LGHNT, FRNRAP. The CDR3 nucleotides read TGTGCTAGTGGTTTGCCCTCGGGCGGGCAGTACAATGAGCAGTTCTTC. The encoded protein is CASGLPSGGQYNEQFF.

This clonotype was observed a few times. This sequence joins TRBV12-3 or TRBV12-4 and TRBJ1-1, with D maybe TRBD1 (5 bases). The CDR3 contains 14 residues. The V and J ends lost 6 bases and 7 bases respectively, with 18 bases between them. The CDR3 sequence: CASRRALRDGEAFF. As DNA, the CDR3 is TGTGCCAGCAGGCGTGCTCTCCGGGACGGTGAAGCTTTCTTT.

V usage is TRBV29-1 and J usage is TRBJ2-2, with D maybe TRBD2 (7 bases). Germline values: CDR1 SQVTM, CDR2 ANQGSEA. CDR3 size: 20 residues. Between the trimmed V and J ends, which lost 5 bases and 1 base, there was a span of 29 bases. The CDR3 DNA follows: TGCAGCGTTCGTAGGGGGGGCGGGTTCGGGCTAGGGATGAACACCGGGGAGCTGTTTTTT. Its translation is CSVRRGGGFGLGMNTGELFF.

The sample holds many counts of this clonotype. V usage is TRBV7-2 and J usage is TRBJ2-2; tentatively, D is TRBD2 (5 bases). The germline V gene has CDR1 SGHTA and CDR2 FQGNSA. Trimming took 5 bases from V and 4 from J, leaving 17 bases between them. The CDR3 is made up of 16 amino acids. The CDR3 reads CASSPQAEAGTGELFF. The CDR3 coding sequence is TGTGCCAGCAGCCCTCAAGCGGAGGCGGGCACCGGGGAGCTGTTTTTT.

The chain combines TRBV12-3 or TRBV12-4 with TRBJ2-7; 10 nucleotides align to TRBD2. The ends lost 1 base at V and 6 bases at J; junction bases unmatched: 3. The length of the CDR3 is 14 residues. The CDR3 DNA reads as TGTGCCAGCAGTTTAGTGAGCGGGAGGGCCGAGCAGTACTTC. This sequence encodes CASSLVSGRAEQYF.

V and J are TRBV6-6 and TRBJ2-7; 14 positions agree with TRBD2. The V gene end was trimmed by 4 bases and the J gene end by 6 bases; junction bases not matched to a gene: 11. The CDR3 covers 17 residues. Per germline, CDR1 MNHNY and CDR2 SVGAGI (reference sequence). The CDR3 spells CASSFRPIGLAGGEQYV. The CDR3 DNA reads TGTGCCAGCAGTTTTCGCCCTATAGGACTAGCGGGAGGCGAGCAGTACGTC.

This clonotype showed up many times. V is TRBV11-2 and J is TRBJ2-1, with unresolved D. Between the trimmed V and J ends, which lost 5 bases and 5 bases, there was a span of 10 bases. CDR3 length: 13 residues. CDR1 and CDR2 (germline): SGHAT, FQNNGV. The CDR3 coding sequence is TGTGCCAGCAGCCCCGGAGCTGACAATGAGCAGTTCTTC. Its translation is CASSPGADNEQFF.

The chain links TRBV2 to TRBJ2-1, with D possibly being TRBD2 (6 bases). Germline lookup yields CDR1 SNHLY and CDR2 FYNNEI. Between the trimmed V and J ends, which lost 6 bases and 12 bases, there was a span of 18 bases. The CDR3 contains 13 residues. DNA for the CDR3: TGTGCCAGCAGGTCCGGGCTCGGAGGGTGGCAGTTCTTC. Translation gives CASRSGLGGWQFF.

The chain employs TRBV9 and TRBJ2-3, with a tentative D call TRBD2 (5 bases). Germline V gene lookup returns CDR1 SGDLS and CDR2 YYNGEE. The V gene lost 0 bases and the J gene lost 0 bases, with 11 bases spanning the gap. The CDR3 is 16 amino acids. CDR3 nucleotide sequence: TGTGCCAGCAGCGTAGCCCCCGGCGGGAGCACAGATACGCAGTATTTT. Protein product: CASSVAPGGSTDTQYF.

The V gene is TRBV5-6, the J gene TRBJ2-5; tentatively, D is TRBD2 (6 bases). The germline V gene has CDR1 SGHDT and CDR2 YYEEEE. The V end was cut by 4 bases, the J end by 6 bases, with 13 bases between. The CDR3 covers 13 residues. The CDR3 protein is CASSPTGRQTQYF. The DNA for the CDR3 is TGTGCCAGCAGCCCGACGGGGAGGCAGACCCAGTACTTC.

The V gene is TRBV6-8, the J gene TRBJ2-1; 11 bases line up with TRBD1. V lost 11 bases, J lost 8 bases, and 8 bases stayed unmatched. The CDR3 sequence is 13 residues long. Germline values: CDR1 MNHGY, CDR2 SAAAGT. The CDR3 reads CAVHRTGGDEQFF. CDR3 DNA: TGTGCCGTACACCGGACAGGGGGCGATGAGCAGTTCTTC.

With regard to this clonotype: One junction end does not reproduce the germline sequence, and a read error may be involved. The V gene is TRBV12-5, the J gene TRBJ2-7, with TRBD2 identical over 9 bases. Germline CDR1 reads LGHNT; CDR2 reads FRNRAP. This CDR3 comprises 15 residues. The CDR3 coding sequence is TGTGCTAGGGGTTTGCCCTCTAGCGGGAACTACGAGCAGTACTTC. Amino acid sequence: CARGLPSSGNYEQYF.

In its sample, this clonotype was seen a few times. The rearrangement links TRBV19 to TRBJ2-1; 8 nucleotides line up with TRBD2. Germline V gene sequence: CDR1 LNHDA, CDR2 SQIVND (reference sequence). With V trimmed by 3 bases and J by 4 bases, 5 bases remained unmatched. The CDR3 totals 15 residues. In DNA, the CDR3 is TGTGCCAGTAGTATCCGGGAGGGCCTGTACAATGAGCAGTTCTTC. It encodes CASSIREGLYNEQFF. The entire variable domain, with the rest obtained from reference TRBV19 and TRBJ2-1, is as follows: DGGITQSPKYLFRKEGQNVTLSCEQNLNHDAMYWYRQDPGQGLRLIYYSQIVNDFQKGDIAEGYSVSREKKESFPLTVTSAQKNPTAFYLCASSIREGLYNEQFFGPGTRLTVL.

The sample holds many counts of this clonotype. The rearrangement joins TRBV7-8 to TRBJ2-3; 11 nucleotides align to TRBD1. V dropped 5 bases and J dropped 4; count of bases not matched to a gene: 11. The CDR3 is 17 amino acids. Looked up from germline, CDR1 is SGHVS and CDR2 is FQNEAQ. The CDR3 region is CASSPTRTGGASDTQYF. CDR3 in DNA: TGTGCCAGCAGCCCTACCCGGACAGGGGGCGCATCAGATACGCAGTATTTT.

The chain employs TRBV7-9 and TRBJ1-1; D not resolved. Germline V gene data show CDR1 as SEHNR and CDR2 as FQNEAQ (reference sequence). The CDR3 runs 15 residues. V was shortened by 5 bases and J by 1 base, with 14 bases between the two germline ends. The CDR3 nucleotides are TGTGCCAGCAGCCGAGGCGCGACGGCGAACACTGAAGCTTTCTTT. Translation: CASSRGATANTEAFF. Combining the CDR3 with reference TRBV7-9 and TRBJ1-1 gives the whole variable domain DTGVSQNPRHKITKRGQNVTFRCDPISEHNRLYWYRQTLGQGPEFLTYFQNEAQLEKSRLLSDRFSAERPKGSFSTLEIQRTEQGDSAMYLCASSRGATANTEAFFGQGTRLTVV.

In its sample, this clonotype was seen many times. V usage is TRBV7-2 and J usage is TRBJ2-1; 7 bases are a match to TRBD2. This CDR3 is 16 amino acids long. Germline loops: CDR1 SGHTA, CDR2 FQGNSA. V shed 5 bases, J shed 1 base, and the junction held 8 bases outside the gene matches. DNA of the CDR3: TGTGCCAGCAGCCCGAATTCGGGAGGATCCTACAATGAGCAGTTCTTC. Translated, it gives CASSPNSGGSYNEQFF.

This clonotype was seen a few times. The chain couples TRBV4-2 to TRBJ2-1; D unresolved. This CDR3 region has 13 residues. The germline V and J ends were trimmed by 1 base and 8 bases, with 9 bases remaining between them. Germline V CDR1 and CDR2: LGHNA, YNFKEQ. CDR3 nucleotide sequence: TGTGCCAGCAGCCAAGTTGGCACGGATGAGCAGTTCTTC. Amino acids: CASSQVGTDEQFF.